These 19 T cell receptor beta chains were sequenced from one sample in a study of blood T cell repertoires in COVID-19. TCRdb keeps only in-frame clones here, not all; method: immunoSEQ multiplex PCR. The sample yields around 200,000 clones, more than 60% seen once. The sequenced sample consisted of peripheral blood. These receptors all come from a woman aged 45-65 years with acute or convalescent COVID-19.

This clone was seen only a few times. V usage is TRBV19 and J usage is TRBJ2-2, with TRBD1 identical over 9 bases. The CDR3 is 14 residues long. Per the germline V gene, CDR1 is LNHDA and CDR2 is SQIVND (reference sequence). Losses at the gene ends were 7 bases for V and 3 bases for J; bases not matched to a gene: 3. CDR3 bases: TGTGCCAGTAAAAGGACAGGGGACACCGGGGAGCTGTTTTTT. Its protein product is CASKRTGDTGELFF.

The J gene is TRBJ2-7, the V gene TRBV27; TRBD1 aligns across 10 bases. The CDR3 is made up of 14 amino acids. Unmatched junction bases numbered 5, after V lost 4 bases and J lost 5 bases. Germline loops: CDR1 MNHEY, CDR2 SMNVEV (reference sequence). For the CDR3, the DNA is TGTGCCAGCAGTTATCTGGACAGGGGGAACGAGCAGTACTTC. This sequence encodes CASSYLDRGNEQYF.

The V call is TRBV3-1 (or the pseudogene TRBV3-2), the J call TRBJ2-7, with 9 nucleotides matching TRBD1. In germline, CDR1 is LGHDT, CDR2 YNNKEL (reference sequence). This CDR3 spans 15 amino acids. The V gene end was trimmed by 4 bases and the J gene end by 10 bases; junction bases not matched to a gene: 14. CDR3 in DNA: TGTGCCAGCAGCCCTTACCGGGACAGGGAAGCGGGACAGTACTTC. Encoded protein: CASSPYRDREAGQYF.

As concerns this clone: Different DNA sequences within this sample yield the same CDR3. V is TRBV11-2 and J is TRBJ2-7; D is unresolved. The CDR3 sequence is 14 residues long. CDR1 and CDR2 from the germline V gene are SGHAT and FQNNGV. The V end lost 1 base, the J end lost 0 bases, and 7 bases lay between the germline ends. CDR3 amino acids: CASSLGYSSYEQYF. The CDR3, as DNA: TGTGCCAGCAGCTTAGGGTACAGCTCCTACGAGCAGTACTTC.

J is TRBJ2-7 and V is TRBV7-2; D is uncertain. Trimming pared 0 bases from V and 3 bases from J, leaving 6 bases between. The CDR3 contains 13 residues. Germline CDR1 is SGHTA and CDR2 is FQGNSA. The CDR3 nucleotides are TGTGCCAGCAGCTTAGCGGCAAACTACGAGCAGTACTTC. Protein: CASSLAANYEQYF. The variable domain in full, with the rest retrieved from reference TRBV7-2 and TRBJ2-7, is GAGVSQSPSNKVTEKGKDVELRCDPISGHTALYWYRQSLGQGLEFLIYFQGNSAPDKSGLPSDRFSAERTGGSVSTLTIQRTQQEDSAVYLCASSLAANYEQYFGPGTRLTVT.

This chain connects TRBV18 to TRBJ1-2; possible D gene TRBD1, 6 bases. V was cut by 3 bases and J by 8 bases, with 16 bases left in between. CDR1 and CDR2 from the germline V gene are KGHSH and LQKENI. This CDR3 is 14 amino acids long. CDR3 residues: CASSPALGQGGYTF. CDR3 DNA sequence: TGTGCCAGCTCACCGGCCCTGGGACAAGGGGGCTACACCTTC.

The rearrangement joins TRBV18 to TRBJ2-3; TRBD1 aligns across 7 bases. Trimming removed 6 bases from V and 9 bases from J; junction bases left unmatched: 6. Germline V gene lookup returns CDR1 KGHSH and CDR2 LQKENI. This CDR3 has 12 amino acids. CDR3 protein: CASSPGQSTQYF. DNA for the CDR3: TGTGCCAGCTCCCCGGGACAGTCCACGCAGTATTTT.

This clone was recorded a few times. The gene calls are TRBV7-9 and TRBJ2-7, with 7 bases matching TRBD1. The germline V gene has CDR1 SEHNR and CDR2 FQNEAQ (reference sequence). The CDR3 contains 18 residues. After removal of 5 bases from V and 2 bases from J, the junction contained 18 bases not matched to a gene. CDR3: CASSIGTAADAYPYEQYF. Here the CDR3 DNA reads TGTGCCAGCAGCATCGGGACAGCGGCTGACGCTTATCCCTACGAGCAGTACTTC.

J is TRBJ2-5 and V is TRBV11-2, with D possibly being TRBD2 (5 bases). The V and J ends lost 4 bases and 2 bases respectively, with 14 bases between them. Germline V gives CDR1 SGHAT, CDR2 FQNNGV. The CDR3 runs to 15 residues. The CDR3 loop reads CASSSTGYRQETQYF. CDR3 nucleotides: TGTGCCAGCAGCTCGACGGGGTACAGACAAGAGACCCAGTACTTC. Full variable domain (rest looked up from reference TRBV11-2 and TRBJ2-5): EAGVAQSPRYKIIEKRQSVAFWCNPISGHATLYWYQQILGQGPKLLIQFQNNGVVDDSQLPKDRFSAERLKGVDSTLKIQPAKLEDSAVYLCASSSTGYRQETQYFGPGTRLLVL.

The CDR3, as DNA: TGTGCCAGCAGCCTAAGACCCCTAAGGACTGATAATGGAACCGGGGAGCTGTTTTTT. Encoded protein: CASSLRPLRTDNGTGELFF. This chain uses TRBV7-9 with TRBJ2-2, with D maybe TRBD2 (5 bases). The V and J ends lost 5 bases and 5 bases respectively, with 27 bases between them. This CDR3 comprises 19 residues. Germline V gene lookup returns CDR1 SEHNR and CDR2 FQNEAQ (reference sequence).

The genes are TRBV6-5 and TRBJ1-2; 9 bases align to TRBD1. The V and J ends lost 7 bases and 3 bases, in that order; junction bases with no gene match: 6. The CDR3 length is 14 residues. CDR1 is MNHEY, CDR2 SVGAGI, per germline. CDR3 protein: CASTTGGPDYGYTF. The DNA of the CDR3 is TGTGCCAGCACTACAGGGGGCCCTGACTATGGCTACACCTTC.

The chain recombines TRBV6-5 with TRBJ2-2, with D perhaps TRBD2 (6 bases). V was clipped by 7 bases and J by 5 bases, with 17 bases between them. The CDR3 is 15 amino acids. Germline CDR1 reads MNHEY; CDR2 reads SVGAGI. The CDR3 bases are TGTGCCAGCATCCCCGGCGGGGAGAGAACCGGGGAGCTGTTTTTT. It codes for CASIPGGERTGELFF.

This clone was counted between two and nine times. This sequence joins TRBV5-6 and TRBJ2-7, with unresolved D. Trimming pared 1 base from V and 3 bases from J, leaving 8 bases between. The CDR3 totals 13 residues. CDR1 is SGHDT, CDR2 YYEEEE, per germline. The CDR3 region is CASSLNPVYEQYF. The CDR3 DNA follows: TGTGCCAGCAGCTTGAACCCAGTCTACGAGCAGTACTTC.

This clone was detected ten times or more. V usage is TRBV7-8 and J usage is TRBJ2-7, with D tentatively TRBD2 (6 bases). From germline, CDR1 is SGHVS and CDR2 FQNEAQ. V gave up 5 bases and J gave up 7 bases, with 18 bases separating them. The CDR3 runs to 14 residues. CDR3 in amino acids: CASSREKGGREQYF. CDR3 nucleotide sequence: TGTGCCAGCAGCCGAGAGAAGGGAGGAAGGGAGCAGTACTTC.

The chain has TRBV14 and TRBJ1-1; unclear D gene. This CDR3 has 15 residues. The V and J ends lost 4 bases and 1 base respectively, with 13 bases between them. CDR1 and CDR2 from the germline V gene are SGHDN and FVKESK. CDR3 coding DNA: TGTGCCAGCAGCCCCCGGGAGGGCCGGAACACTGAAGCTTTCTTT. This gives the protein CASSPREGRNTEAFF. Drawing the rest from reference TRBV14 and TRBJ1-1, the complete variable domain is EAGVTQFPSHSVIEKGQTVTLRCDPISGHDNLYWYRRVMGKEIKFLLHFVKESKQDESGMPNNRFLAERTGGTYSTLKVQPAELEDSGVYFCASSPREGRNTEAFFGQGTRLTVV.

This clone was observed a handful of times. This chain joins TRBV2 and TRBJ2-1; TRBD2 matches at 7 bases. Germline loops: CDR1 SNHLY, CDR2 FYNNEI. Trimming at V came to 1 base and at J to 0 bases, leaving 0 bases not matched to a gene. The CDR3 is made up of 15 amino acids. CDR3 sequence (DNA): TGTGCCAGCAGTGAAGGCGGGAGCTCCTACAATGAGCAGTTCTTC. It is translated as CASSEGGSSYNEQFF. Together with reference TRBV2 and TRBJ2-1, the CDR3 gives the full variable domain: EPEVTQTPSHQVTQMGQEVILRCVPISNHLYFYWYRQILGQKVEFLVSFYNNEISEKSEIFDDQFSVERPDGSNFTLKIRSTKLEDSAMYFCASSEGGSSYNEQFFGPGTRLTVL.

The chain has TRBV20-1 and TRBJ1-1; D may be TRBD1 (6 bases). Trimming cost V 6 bases and J 5 bases, with 13 bases left between them. Germline CDR1 is DFQATT and CDR2 is SNEGSKA (reference sequence). The CDR3 has 12 residues. The CDR3 loop reads CSASNRETEAFF. For the CDR3, the DNA is TGCAGTGCGAGTAACAGGGAGACTGAAGCTTTCTTT.

The chain carries TRBV18 and TRBJ2-7, with TRBD1 identical over 7 bases. The CDR3 spans 14 residues. Germline V CDR1 and CDR2: KGHSH, LQKENI. With V trimmed by 9 bases and J by 0 bases, 8 bases remained unmatched. The CDR3 loop reads CASSRDSLSYEQYF. The CDR3 bases are TGTGCCAGTTCCCGGGACAGCCTCTCCTACGAGCAGTACTTC.

V and J are TRBV7-8 and TRBJ1-1, with 8 bases matching TRBD1. The CDR3 extends over 14 amino acids. CDR1 and CDR2 (germline): SGHVS, FQNEAQ. V lost 2 bases to trimming and J lost 1 base; unmatched junction nucleotides: 0. The CDR3, as DNA: TGTGCCAGCAGCTTAACAGGGGGGAACACTGAAGCTTTCTTT. Amino acid sequence: CASSLTGGNTEAFF.